These 14 T cell receptor beta chains were all obtained from the same sample, sequenced in a study of T cell repertoires in cytomegalovirus infection. Their recognized antigens are unknown. TCRdb called the reads again in MiXCR, with one record for every CDR3 protein. The table includes about 900,000 distinct CDR3 sequences, roughly 30% detected once. The sample here was cultured CD8+ T cells from PBMCs, taken from culture after CMV antigen stimulation. The receptors were sampled from a human donor in good health (CMV status not recorded). Some clones in this sample may be carry-over from other donors' samples.

The chain combines TRBV9 with TRBJ2-2; 9 bases line up with TRBD2. V gave up 0 bases and J gave up 0 bases; unmatched junction bases: 6. Germline V lookup: CDR1 SGDLS, CDR2 YYNGEE. The CDR3 loop spans 18 amino acids. The CDR3 bases are TGTGCCAGCAGCGTAGATCGGGCTAGCGGGACGAACACCGGGGAGCTGTTTTTT. It yields the protein CASSVDRASGTNTGELFF.

V is TRBV15 and J is TRBJ1-4; D gene ambiguous. Looked up from germline, CDR1 is LNHNV and CDR2 is YYDKDF (reference sequence). Trimming left V 3 bases short and J 3 bases short, with 17 bases between. The CDR3 has 17 amino acids. As DNA, the CDR3 is TGTGCCACCAGCAGGCCGCGGGATGCGGCCTCTAATGAAAAACTGTTTTTT. This gives the protein CATSRPRDAASNEKLFF.

Many counts were recorded for this clonotype. This rearrangement joins TRBV7-2 to TRBJ2-1; 8 nucleotides agree with TRBD2. The CDR3 consists of 14 residues. Germline CDR1 and CDR2: SGHTA and FQGNSA. J gave up 9 bases and V 4 bases, and 8 bases lay outside the gene matches. The CDR3 DNA reads TGTGCCAGCAGCTCCCCGGGGGGGGTGGTTGAGCAGTTCTTC. Its protein is CASSSPGGVVEQFF.

This clonotype has only a few counts. In nucleotides, the CDR3 is TGTGCCATCAGTGATATATCCTCTGGAAACACCATATATTTT. Its protein is CAISDISSGNTIYF. This chain uses TRBV10-3 with TRBJ1-3; D ambiguous. Germline V gives CDR1 ENHRY, CDR2 SYGVKD. Trimming removed 3 bases from V and 0 bases from J, with 6 bases in between. CDR3 length equals 14 residues.

This clonotype was observed a handful of times. V and J are TRBV27 and TRBJ2-2, with D tentatively TRBD2 (6 bases). This CDR3 is 13 amino acids long. The germline CDR1 and CDR2 sequences are MNHEY and SMNVEV (reference sequence). V lost 8 bases and J 7 bases, leaving 14 bases between the germline ends. CDR3 sequence (DNA): TGTGCCAGCGGCTACTTGGGGGGCGGGGAGCTGTTTTTT. It encodes CASGYLGGGELFF.

This clonotype was observed many times. J is TRBJ2-3 and V is TRBV7-2; D gene ambiguous. V lost 5 bases to trimming and J lost 2 bases, with 11 bases between them. CDR1 and CDR2 from the germline V gene are SGHTA and FQGNSA. The CDR3 is made up of 14 amino acids. CDR3 in amino acids: CASSRNRVTDTQYF. Here the CDR3 DNA reads TGTGCCAGCAGCCGAAACCGGGTCACAGATACGCAGTATTTT.

This clonotype was seen a few times. The rearrangement uses TRBV12-3 or TRBV12-4 and TRBJ2-7; a weak D match, TRBD1 (5 bases). There are 14 residues in the CDR3. V gave up 4 bases and J gave up 2 bases, with 12 bases separating them. The CDR3 coding sequence is TGTGCCAGCAGTTCCCGACAGAATCCCTACGAGCAGTACGTC. Translated: CASSSRQNPYEQYV.

V and J are TRBV28 and TRBJ1-6; D is unresolved. The CDR3 has 17 residues. Germline V CDR1 and CDR2: MDHEN, SYDVKM. V was pared by 6 bases and J by 0 bases, with 15 bases between. CDR3 in amino acids: CASRLNVMSSYNSPLHF. The CDR3 bases are TGTGCCAGCAGGCTGAACGTCATGAGCTCCTATAATTCACCCCTCCACTTT.

V gene TRBV7-9 combines with J gene TRBJ2-6, with D perhaps matching TRBD1 or TRBD2 (5 bases each). Germline lookup yields CDR1 SEHNR and CDR2 FQNEAQ (reference sequence). This CDR3 is 19 amino acids long. V was clipped by 2 bases and J by 0 bases, with 17 bases between them. The CDR3 DNA is TGTGCCAGCAGCTTAAAGGCTTGGGACGGAATCTCTGGGGCCAACGTCCTGACTTTC. Its protein product is CASSLKAWDGISGANVLTF.

In its sample, this clonotype was seen a few times. The V call is TRBV4-3, the J call TRBJ1-4; 11 bases are shared with TRBD1. The germline V gene has CDR1 LGHNA and CDR2 YSLEER. There are 16 residues in the CDR3. With V trimmed by 0 bases and J by 10 bases, 7 bases remained unmatched. CDR3 nucleotide sequence: TGCGCCAGCAGCCAAGATAGCAGGACAGGGGGCTCAAAACTGTTTTTT. Protein sequence: CASSQDSRTGGSKLFF.

The chain joins TRBV7-4 to TRBJ2-5, with 7 bases that match TRBD2. The CDR3 has 12 amino acids. Trimming took 10 bases from V and 1 from J; bases not matched to a gene: 3. Germline CDR1 is SGHVT and CDR2 is SQSDAQ. CDR3 DNA sequence: TGTGCCATCAGGACTAGCCAAGAGACCCAGTACTTC. Residues: CAIRTSQETQYF.

The V gene is TRBV9, the J gene TRBJ2-1, with TRBD2 matching 10 bases. V was clipped by 1 base and J by 8 bases; unmatched bases: 6. Germline V CDR1 and CDR2: SGDLS, YYNGEE. The length of the CDR3 is 15 residues. The CDR3 bases are TGTGCCAGCAGCGTATCCGGACTAGCGGAGGATGAGCAGTTCTTC. It codes for CASSVSGLAEDEQFF.

In this sample, this clonotype turned up a few times. The chain couples TRBV19 to TRBJ1-6; D may be TRBD1 (5 bases). This CDR3 has 16 residues. CDR1 is LNHDA, CDR2 SQIVND, per germline (reference sequence). V was clipped by 2 bases and J by 8 bases, with 16 bases between them. CDR3 loop: CASSISPGESYSPLHF. The CDR3 region has the DNA TGTGCCAGTAGTATATCACCGGGGGAATCTTATTCACCCCTCCACTTT.

The V and J genes are TRBV27 and TRBJ2-3; TRBD1 matches 11 bases. The CDR3 spans 18 residues. CDR1 and CDR2 from the germline V gene are MNHEY and SMNVEV (reference sequence). V lost 4 bases, J lost 2 bases, and 11 bases stayed unmatched. CDR3 amino acids: CASSSQIRTGGDTDTQYF. The CDR3 region has the DNA TGTGCCAGCAGTTCTCAAATTCGGACAGGGGGCGACACAGATACGCAGTATTTT.